This entry concerns a single T cell receptor beta chain. Its specific antigen is unknown. It has no much larger one-base neighbor in the sample; base qualities were not kept. The V end gives up 5 bases and the J end 5 bases, leaving 5 bases in the junction not matched to a gene. The cysteine opens and the phenylalanine closes a CDR3 of 14 amino acids. The only DNA kept is the CDR3, 42 bases in frame from the first base. CDR1 MNHEY and CDR2 SVGAGI are derived from the germline V gene. Amplification of TCR beta CDR3 regions was carried out from RNA transcripts. The first round of RT-PCR for the TCR CDR3 was performed with the HTBI primer set and the Qiagen OneStep RT-PCR kit. Libraries were constructed in a second round of multiplex PCR, after which size selection and purification were carried out. Sequencing of the libraries was done on an Illumina HiSeq2000 using paired-end 100 bp reads. The authors' analysis ran thus. Raw data were processed with SOAPnuke, discarding reads with adapters, uncalled bases, mean Phred below 15, or no exact constant-primer or identifier match. High-quality paired reads were merged with COPE v1.2.5, and unique nucleotide sequences were defined as clonotypes. MiTCR v1.1 was used to align clonotypes to the IMGT TRBV, TRBD and TRBJ reference segments. The analysis included only V-J combinations with a frequency above 0.0001, which together covered around 99% of the repertoires. The TCS score was defined as the ratio of F50 (clonal expansion) to E x V (chaos), calculated using BLOSUM62-based TCRdist between CDR3 peptides within each V-J. Welch's t-statistics and random forest reduced roughly 540 V-J features to about 12, which were used in a naive Bayes classifier (R e1071). The Morisita-Horn index was used to measure how similar the thyroid and blood repertoires were. TCRdb applied fastp at Q25 and MiXCR to the public reads, then kept only in-frame beta chains. Each entry merges the rows of one CDR3 protein and shows their most common DNA and genes. What appears here as the V and J calls and clone size reflects TCRdb's work, not the paper's. The table for this sample lists 500,000 to 650,000 distinct CDR3 sequences; approximately 49% of them were counted only once. The ten largest clones capture about 43% of the sample.

The study excluded patients with uncontrolled infections, other autoimmune diseases, pregnancy or lactation. Diagnoses were based on clinical symptoms, serum thyroxine and TRAb, thyroid ultrasound and orbital computed tomography. Total RNA was extracted using Trizol reagent, and RNA quality was assessed on an Agilent 2100 Bioanalyzer. This specimen belongs to a study of T cells in Graves' hyperthyroidism and ophthalmopathy (dated by TCRdb to between 2018 and 2021). Some background on the complete study: To identify distinguishing TCR V-J signatures, a discovery cohort of about 100 patients was used, comprising some 45 with Graves' ophthalmopathy and around 60 with stable Graves' hyperthyroidism. TCR Vbeta CDR3 sequencing of approximately 140 peripheral blood samples (approximately 44 ophthalmopathy, about 80 hyperthyroidism and approximately 17 progressor patients) is reported in the paper. An independent validation cohort of fewer than 20 hyperthyroidism patients and approximately 15 patients who later progressed to ophthalmopathy tested prospective prediction of ophthalmopathy. In about six Graves' hyperthyroidism patients, the study also compared T-cell repertoires from thyroid tissue with T-cell repertoires from blood. The roughly 90 discovery patients were divided at random into training and test sets in a 7:3 ratio. After sampling, hyperthyroidism patients received methimazole starting at 30 mg daily, and ophthalmopathy patients received high-dose intravenous methylprednisolone. Study-wide conclusions, independent of this receptor: Most expanded thyroid clonotypes (frequency above 0.001) were also found in blood, which suggests that blood repertoires may mirror thyroid immune responses. No statistical method was used to fix the sample size in advance, and group allocation was not hidden from the investigators. In validation, progression to ophthalmopathy was predicted by the model with about 70% sensitivity and 72% to 85% specificity, a median of roughly 6.4 months before onset. A 13 V-J signature model separated ophthalmopathy from stable hyperthyroidism, with about 90% sensitivity and roughly 81% specificity in cross-validation and 80%/75% in testing.

The sequence links TRBV6-5 to TRBJ2-5; TRBD2 aligns with 10 central bases. The clonotype comes from an adult woman with Graves' disease, either hyperthyroidism or ophthalmopathy (not recorded which). Specimen: peripheral blood or thyroid tissue (not recorded which). The DNA sequence is as follows: TGTGCCAGCAGTGGAGCGGGAGGGCCGGAGACCCAGTACTTC. It translates to CASSGAGGPETQYF.